These 17 T cell receptor beta chains were all obtained from the same sample, sequenced in a study of cytomegalovirus exposure and HLA in healthy donors. 60 Vbeta and 13 Jbeta primers were used in PCR. Data came from immunoSEQ multiplex PCR; TCRdb stores just in-frame clones and leaves some out. The sample lists some 200,000 clones, roughly 80% occurring once. The specimen was PBMCs. The receptors originated from a man aged 40-49 years in good health and CMV-seronegative.

Turning to this clone: Its ends do not fully match the called genes, so a read error is possible. Written as DNA, the CDR3 is TGCAGTGCTGGAGAGGGCGATGGCTACACCTTC. Protein product: CSAGEGDGYTF. The V gene is TRBV20-1, the J gene TRBJ1-2; D unresolved. CDR1 is DFQATT, CDR2 SNEGSKA, per germline (reference sequence). The CDR3 runs to 11 residues.

The chain links TRBV7-6 to TRBJ2-5, with 11 bases aligning to TRBD2. The J call could be wrong; TRBJ2-7 is a better fit for the DNA end. Germline assignment: CDR1 SGHVS and CDR2 FNYEAQ. This CDR3 is 14 amino acids long. CDR3 protein: CASSRGLAGYEQYF. CDR3 bases: TGTGCCAGCAGCCGTGGACTAGCGGGCTACGAGCAGTACTTC.

The chain is built from TRBV16 and TRBJ1-5, with a possible D match to TRBD1 (5 bases). V was cut by 0 bases and J by 2 bases, with 5 bases left in between. Germline values: CDR1 KGHSY, CDR2 FQNENV. CDR3 length equals 14 residues. CDR3 in amino acids: CASSQSGGNQPQHF. CDR3 nucleotide sequence: TGTGCCAGCAGCCAATCAGGGGGCAATCAGCCCCAGCATTTT.

The V call is TRBV12-5, the J call TRBJ1-2; D unresolved. V was trimmed by 2 bases and J by 7 bases, leaving 11 bases between them. This CDR3 has 13 amino acids. Germline lookup yields CDR1 LGHNT and CDR2 FRNRAP. CDR3 DNA: TGTGCTAGTGGTTTGCCTCCGCGGGCTGGCTACACCTTC. Residues: CASGLPPRAGYTF.

This chain uses TRBV4-1 with TRBJ2-7; 10 nucleotides line up with TRBD1. The CDR3 contains 15 residues. From germline, CDR1 is MGHRA and CDR2 YSYEKL. Trimming at V came to 5 bases and at J to 6 bases, leaving 10 bases not matched to a gene. The CDR3 bases are TGCGCCAGCAGCTCGGGACAGGGGAGGACCATCGAGCAGTACTTC. Translating it yields CASSSGQGRTIEQYF.

The V and J genes are TRBV19 and TRBJ2-2; D is perhaps TRBD2 (5 bases). The germline V gene encodes CDR1 LNHDA and CDR2 SQIVND (reference sequence). Trimming shortened V by 4 bases and J by 3 bases, and 9 bases separated the two germline ends. This CDR3 spans 14 amino acids. CDR3 protein: CASSNLADTGELFF. The CDR3 DNA reads TGTGCCAGTAGTAATCTAGCTGACACCGGGGAGCTGTTTTTT.

The chain carries TRBV29-1 and TRBJ2-5; TRBD2 agrees at 10 bases. The CDR3 extends over 16 amino acids. The V gene end was trimmed by 5 bases and the J gene end by 3 bases; junction bases not matched to a gene: 12. The germline gives CDR1 SQVTM, CDR2 ANQGSEA. The CDR3 coding sequence is TGCAGCGTTAACGGGCTAGCGGGGGATTTTGAAGAGACCCAGTACTTC. It specifies CSVNGLAGDFEETQYF.

J is TRBJ2-3 and V is TRBV27; D possibly corresponds to TRBD2 (6 bases). This CDR3 contains 13 residues. Trimming stripped 8 bases from V and 2 bases from J, with 11 bases between. The germline V gene encodes CDR1 MNHEY and CDR2 SMNVEV (reference sequence). The CDR3 region is CASSGEHTDTQYF. The DNA for the CDR3 is TGTGCCAGCTCGGGAGAGCACACAGATACGCAGTATTTT.

This clone has only one observation. The rearrangement uses TRBV27 and TRBJ2-3; D is uncertain. The V gene lost 6 bases and the J gene lost 1 base, with 14 bases spanning the gap. The CDR3 is 15 residues long. The germline V gene has CDR1 MNHEY and CDR2 SMNVEV (reference sequence). For the CDR3, the DNA is TGTGCCAGCAGAACTCCCCGACTTGGCACAGATACGCAGTATTTT. Protein sequence: CASRTPRLGTDTQYF.

The chain uses TRBV7-8 and TRBJ1-1; D might be TRBD1 (6 bases). Trimming shortened V by 1 base and J by 3 bases, and 9 bases separated the two germline ends. The CDR3 sequence is 14 residues long. Germline CDR1 SGHVS, CDR2 FQNEAQ. The CDR3 here is CASSLDRVYTEAFF. As DNA, the CDR3 is TGTGCCAGCAGCTTAGACAGGGTCTACACTGAAGCTTTCTTT. The whole variable domain, filled in from reference TRBV7-8 and TRBJ1-1, reads GAGVSQSPRYKVAKRGQDVALRCDPISGHVSLFWYQQALGQGPEFLTYFQNEAQLDKSGLPSDRFFAERPEGSVSTLKIQRTQQEDSAVYLCASSLDRVYTEAFFGQGTRLTVV.

The rearrangement links TRBV5-1 to TRBJ2-7; 10 nucleotides match TRBD1. The CDR3 is 13 amino acids. Germline V gene data show CDR1 as SGHRS and CDR2 as YFSETQ. V lost 4 bases to trimming and J lost 7 bases; unmatched junction nucleotides: 5. The chain's CDR3 is CASSEWTGGEQYF. As DNA, the CDR3 is TGCGCCAGCAGCGAATGGACAGGGGGAGAGCAGTACTTC.

The rearrangement joins TRBV18 to TRBJ1-1; D call uncertain. This CDR3 contains 13 residues. V shed 1 base and J shed 3 bases, with 6 bases lying between them. CDR1 KGHSH and CDR2 LQKENI come from the germline V gene. DNA for the CDR3: TGTGCCAGCTCACCACTACGGGACACTGAAGCTTTCTTT. Its protein product is CASSPLRDTEAFF.

The genes are TRBV5-4 and TRBJ1-2; a weak D match, TRBD1 (6 bases). CDR3 length equals 18 residues. Looked up from germline, CDR1 is SGHNT and CDR2 is YYREEE (reference sequence). V lost 0 bases to trimming and J lost 5 bases, with 23 bases between them. DNA for the CDR3: TGTGCCAGCAGCTTGGAAGGGGGGGCGCATCTCAATCCTTATGGCTACACCTTC. It is translated as CASSLEGGAHLNPYGYTF.

This chain uses TRBV7-9 with TRBJ2-3; 8 bases are a match to TRBD2. V lost 4 bases and J lost 2; bases outside the gene matches: 8. Looked up from germline, CDR1 is SEHNR and CDR2 is FQNEAQ (reference sequence). This CDR3 spans 16 amino acids. DNA of the CDR3: TGTGCCAGCAGCTCGCCTGATAGCGGGGCCACAGATACGCAGTATTTT. It encodes CASSSPDSGATDTQYF.

This clone has just one count. V is TRBV1 and J is TRBJ2-3; TRBD2 was called by the table and not checked on the DNA. TRBV1 is a recognized pseudogene. There are 19 residues in the CDR3. This CDR3 reads CTSSQVRSKTPRGTDTQYF. In nucleotides, the CDR3 is TGCACCAGCAGCCAAGTGCGTTCTAAGACTCCTCGGGGCACAGATACGCAGTATTTT.

The rearrangement uses TRBV5-1 and TRBJ2-5, with 9 positions matching TRBD2. This CDR3 is 15 amino acids long. With 6 bases clipped from V and 0 bases from J, the junction kept 6 bases outside the gene matches. The germline V gene encodes CDR1 SGHRS and CDR2 YFSETQ. The CDR3 protein is CASTALAGNQETQYF. CDR3 nucleotides: TGCGCCAGCACGGCGCTAGCGGGGAACCAAGAGACCCAGTACTTC.

The chain couples TRBV4-1 to TRBJ2-2; D may be TRBD2 (6 bases). The CDR3 has 14 residues. Germline V lookup: CDR1 MGHRA, CDR2 YSYEKL. Trimming left V 4 bases short and J 5 bases short, with 11 bases between. The CDR3 coding sequence is TGCGCCAGCAGCCCGAGGACTACGACCGGGGAGCTGTTTTTT. This translates into CASSPRTTTGELFF.